This TCR beta chain is drawn from a study of T cell repertoires in cytomegalovirus infection. Whole-study context: Epitope selection comprised recently identified HLA-C-restricted CMV epitopes and well-studied HLA-B-restricted CMV epitopes.

TCRdb recomputed calls from the reads with MiXCR, one row per CDR3 protein. The sample has approximately 910,000 distinct CDR3 sequences; about a third are singletons. Study-level results: CMV-specific TCR beta clonotypes restricted by HLA-C were the ones dominating the ex vivo response. Identification of carriers of CMV plus the relevant HLA was achieved through cumulative public TCR beta family frequency.

The CDR3 covers 14 residues. Germline assignment: CDR1 MNHEY and CDR2 SVGEGT. V lost 4 bases, J lost 2 bases, and 12 bases lay in between. This clonotype was counted many times. Its antigen is still unknown. The chain links TRBV6-2 or TRBV6-3 to TRBJ2-7; D gene uncertain. Material: cultured CD8+ T cells from PBMCs, obtained from culture after CMV antigen stimulation. The sequence was collected from a human donor in good health (CMV status not recorded). Some clones in this sample may be carry-over from other donors' samples. As DNA, the CDR3 is TGTGCCAGCAGTTCCTCCGGACGGCCCTACGAGCAGTACTTC. It codes for CASSSSGRPYEQYF.